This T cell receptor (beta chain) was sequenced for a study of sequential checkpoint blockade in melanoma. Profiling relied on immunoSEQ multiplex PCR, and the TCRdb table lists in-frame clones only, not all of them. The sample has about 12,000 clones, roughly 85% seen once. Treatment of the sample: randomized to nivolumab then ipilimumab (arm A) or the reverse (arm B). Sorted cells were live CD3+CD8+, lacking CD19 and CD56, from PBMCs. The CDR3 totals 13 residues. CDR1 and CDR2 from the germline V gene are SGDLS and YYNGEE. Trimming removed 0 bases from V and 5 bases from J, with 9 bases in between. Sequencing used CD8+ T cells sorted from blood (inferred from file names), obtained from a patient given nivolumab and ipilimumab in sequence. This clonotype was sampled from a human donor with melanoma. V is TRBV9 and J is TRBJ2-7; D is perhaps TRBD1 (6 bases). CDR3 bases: TGTGCCAGCAGCGTAGGCTACAGGGACGAGCAGTACTTC. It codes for CASSVGYRDEQYF.